This T cell receptor beta chain was sequenced during a study of beta chain features in type 1 diabetes. Comment on this clone: Its antigen is not identified.

The CDR3 loop spans 14 amino acids. V trimming: 4 bases; J trimming: 8 bases; junction bases outside the gene matches: 6. Germline assignment: CDR1 MNHEY and CDR2 SVGAGI. What was sequenced were expressed TCRB transcripts, since all of the isolated RNA had been reverse transcribed. The method was immunoSEQ multiplex PCR; TCRdb's version includes in-frame clones alone and lacks a portion of them. The table has about 740,000 clones, roughly 13% seen once. General study points: There was a moderate but significant shortening of TCRB CDR3s in all four CD4+ subsets of Type 1 diabetes patients. The VDJ junctions of type 1 diabetes patients carried fewer insertions and more deletions.

Material for sequencing was naive CD4+ T cells from blood. The chain employs TRBV6-5 and TRBJ2-1; TRBD1 agrees at 9 bases. The TCR was taken from a man younger than 35 with type 1 diabetes. The CDR3 coding sequence is TGTGCCAGCAGTTCCTACAGGGGGCGGGATGAGCAGTTCTTC. Encoded protein: CASSSYRGRDEQFF.